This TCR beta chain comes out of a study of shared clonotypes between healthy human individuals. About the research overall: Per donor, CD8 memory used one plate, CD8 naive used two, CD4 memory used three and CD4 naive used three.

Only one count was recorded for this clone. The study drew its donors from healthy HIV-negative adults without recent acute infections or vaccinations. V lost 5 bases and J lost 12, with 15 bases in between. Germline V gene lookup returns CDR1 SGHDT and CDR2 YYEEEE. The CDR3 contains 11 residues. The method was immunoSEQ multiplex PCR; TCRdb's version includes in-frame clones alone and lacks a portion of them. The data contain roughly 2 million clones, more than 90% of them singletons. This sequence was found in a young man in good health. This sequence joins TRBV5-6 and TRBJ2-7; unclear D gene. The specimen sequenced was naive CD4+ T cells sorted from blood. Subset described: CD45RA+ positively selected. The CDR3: CASRLSASWYF. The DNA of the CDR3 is TGTGCCAGCAGGCTTTCCGCCTCTTGGTACTTC.